Shown below are 21 T cell receptor beta chains from a single sample sequenced in a study of regulatory T cells in long-lasting Graves disease. Time point noted: newly diagnosed GD, antithyroid drugs for less than 3 months. RNA extracted from PBMCs served as the sequencing template. Building the TCR beta libraries relied on iRepertoire HTBI primers, and CDR3 regions underwent Arm-PCR. TCRdb used MiXCR to reprocess the multiplex PCR reads, holding one entry per CDR3 protein. The sample carries some 230,000 distinct CDR3 sequences, approximately 20% recorded once. Sample: peripheral blood mononuclear cells (PBMCs), taken at new diagnosis, from a patient treated with antithyroid drugs. The receptor source for this set is a female donor with Graves disease.

This clonotype came up many times. The J gene is TRBJ1-1, the V gene TRBV20-1; 8 bases agree with TRBD1. The V gene end was trimmed by 3 bases and the J gene end by 0 bases; junction bases not matched to a gene: 12. Per germline, CDR1 DFQATT and CDR2 SNEGSKA (reference sequence). This CDR3 comprises 17 residues. The CDR3 region is CSASAPWTGLMNTEAFF. In nucleotides, the CDR3 is TGCAGTGCTAGCGCCCCCTGGACAGGGCTCATGAACACTGAAGCTTTCTTT.

In its sample, this clonotype was seen many times. J is TRBJ2-7 and V is TRBV9, with 10 nucleotides matching TRBD2. Looked up from germline, CDR1 is SGDLS and CDR2 is YYNGEE. This CDR3 has 16 residues. Unmatched junction bases numbered 9, after V lost 0 bases and J lost 6 bases. The CDR3 loop reads CASSVGVSGRGREQYF. The CDR3 nucleotides are TGTGCCAGCAGCGTAGGGGTCAGCGGGAGGGGGCGCGAGCAGTACTTC.

This sequence joins TRBV7-2 and TRBJ1-3; D is perhaps TRBD1 (5 bases). CDR1 SGHTA and CDR2 FQGNSA come from the germline V gene. The length of the CDR3 is 16 residues. Trimming pared 1 base from V and 0 bases from J, leaving 10 bases between. This CDR3 reads CASSLVGTSSGNTIYF. The CDR3 DNA sequence: TGTGCCAGCAGCTTAGTGGGGACCTCCTCTGGAAACACCATATATTTT.

The chain employs TRBV11-2 and TRBJ2-7, with 12 bases fitting TRBD1. CDR1 and CDR2 from the germline V gene are SGHAT and FQNNGV. The CDR3 totals 16 residues. V shed 2 bases, J shed 6 bases, and the junction held 8 bases outside the gene matches. CDR3 in amino acids: CASSLRRGTGGGEQYF. DNA of the CDR3: TGTGCCAGCAGCTTAAGGCGTGGGACAGGGGGCGGCGAGCAGTACTTC.

In regard to this clonotype: A single base is all that separates this from a far larger clone, so a read error is likely. The chain uses TRBV7-8 and TRBJ2-7; D gene uncertain. Germline CDR1 is SGHVS and CDR2 is FQNEAQ. Deletions cut 0 bases from V and 7 bases from J, with 16 bases between. This CDR3 spans 15 amino acids. The CDR3 sequence is CASSLAGATYNEQYF. The CDR3 nucleotides are TGTGCCAGCAGCTTAGCCGGAGCCACCTACAATGAGCAGTACTTC.

This chain joins TRBV29-1 and TRBJ1-3; a weak D match, TRBD1 (6 bases). The CDR3 has 13 amino acids. V was shortened by 7 bases and J by 4 bases, with 14 bases between the two germline ends. CDR1 and CDR2 (germline): SQVTM, ANQGSEA. The CDR3 region has the DNA TGCAGCGCCGGGGGGGCAGGAGGAAACACCATATATTTT. Translation: CSAGGAGGNTIYF. Combining the CDR3 with reference TRBV29-1 and TRBJ1-3 gives the whole variable domain SAVISQKPSRDICQRGTSLTIQCQVDSQVTMMFWYRQQPGQSLTLIATANQGSEATYESGFVIDKFPISRPNLTFSTLTVSNMSPEDSSIYLCSAGGAGGNTIYFGEGSWLTVV.

At least ten counts were recorded for this clonotype. The V call is TRBV18, the J call TRBJ1-1, with 9 nucleotides matching TRBD1. Germline V gives CDR1 KGHSH, CDR2 LQKENI. The ends lost 2 bases at V and 7 bases at J; junction bases unmatched: 14. The CDR3 sequence is 17 residues long. CDR3 amino acids: CASSPLTLTGGLGEAFF. The CDR3 coding sequence is TGTGCCAGCTCACCATTGACCTTGACAGGGGGACTGGGTGAAGCTTTCTTT. Full variable domain (outside the CDR3, taken from reference TRBV18 and TRBJ1-1): NAGVMQNPRHLVRRRGQEARLRCSPMKGHSHVYWYRQLPEEGLKFMVYLQKENIIDESGMPKERFSAEFPKEGPSILRIQQVVRGDSAAYFCASSPLTLTGGLGEAFFGQGTRLTVV.

This clonotype came up many times. The chain employs TRBV20-1 and TRBJ1-3; no definite D call. Germline V CDR1 and CDR2: DFQATT, SNEGSKA (reference sequence). The CDR3 length is 12 residues. Trimming took 4 bases from V and 0 from J, leaving 4 bases between them. DNA of the CDR3: TGCAGTGCTATGAGCTCTGGAAACACCATATATTTT. Translating gives CSAMSSGNTIYF.

Note on this clonotype: Relative to the germline gene, one junction end is altered; a read error may explain this. The chain joins TRBV20-1 to TRBJ2-7; D unresolved. Per the germline V gene, CDR1 is DFQATT and CDR2 is SNEGSKA (reference sequence). The CDR3 runs 12 residues. The CDR3 region is CSARWSSHEQYF. The CDR3 coding sequence is TGCAGTGCTAGGTGGAGCTCCCACGAGCAGTACTTC.

Many counts were recorded for this clonotype. The chain joins TRBV19 to TRBJ2-5, with TRBD2 as a possible D gene (6 bases). The CDR3 has 13 amino acids. The V gene lost 8 bases and the J gene lost 2 bases, with 12 bases spanning the gap. The V gene's germline CDR1 is LNHDA and CDR2 SQIVND (reference sequence). In DNA form, the CDR3 reads TGTGCCAGTGCGGGGACCGCTCAAGAGACCCAGTACTTC. Translation gives CASAGTAQETQYF.

The V call is TRBV20-1, the J call TRBJ2-7; weak D call: TRBD1 (6 bases). Trimming removed 6 bases from V and 0 bases from J, with 12 bases in between. CDR1 and CDR2 from the germline V gene are DFQATT and SNEGSKA (reference sequence). CDR3 length: 13 residues. CDR3 residues: CSARQDSSYEQYF. CDR3 bases: TGCAGTGCCAGACAGGACTCCTCCTACGAGCAGTACTTC.

This clonotype was observed at least ten times. The V call is TRBV30, the J call TRBJ1-4, with 7 bases lining up with TRBD1. V was clipped by 2 bases and J by 7 bases; unmatched bases: 10. CDR1 is GTSNPN, CDR2 SVGIG, per germline (reference sequence). The CDR3 length is 15 residues. The CDR3: CAWSQRQGAGEKLFF. The CDR3, as DNA: TGTGCCTGGAGTCAAAGACAGGGAGCGGGTGAAAAACTGTTTTTT.

In its sample, this clonotype was seen many times. The V and J genes are TRBV5-1 and TRBJ2-3, with D unclear. Trimming stripped 4 bases from V and 1 base from J, with 10 bases between. The CDR3 has 14 amino acids. From germline, CDR1 is SGHRS and CDR2 YFSETQ. The CDR3 DNA is TGCGCCAGCAGCGCCTCGTTGGGCACAGATACGCAGTATTTT. This sequence encodes CASSASLGTDTQYF. The complete variable domain, with remaining parts taken from reference TRBV5-1 and TRBJ2-3, reads KAGVTQTPRYLIKTRGQQVTLSCSPISGHRSVSWYQQTPGQGLQFLFEYFSETQRNKGNFPGRFSGRQFSNSRSEMNVSTLELGDSALYLCASSASLGTDTQYFGPGTRLTVL.

This clonotype was recorded many times. The chain combines TRBV10-3 with TRBJ2-7; 15 nucleotides match TRBD2. Germline CDR1 reads ENHRY; CDR2 reads SYGVKD. This CDR3 contains 17 residues. Trimming removed 6 bases from V and 2 bases from J; junction bases left unmatched: 8. CDR3 sequence (DNA): TGTGCCATCAGCTCCACCGGGACTAGCGGGAGGCCCTACGAGCAGTACTTC. Protein product: CAISSTGTSGRPYEQYF.

The rearrangement links TRBV7-9 to TRBJ2-1; D gene ambiguous. Germline V gene sequence: CDR1 SEHNR, CDR2 FQNEAQ (reference sequence). This CDR3 comprises 16 residues. Trimming pared 5 bases from V and 0 bases from J, leaving 14 bases between. CDR3 DNA sequence: TGTGCCAGCAGCCCCCTCTACCTGGGCTCCTACAATGAGCAGTTCTTC. This codes for CASSPLYLGSYNEQFF.

This clonotype occurred many times. The rearrangement uses TRBV7-6 and TRBJ2-5; D not certain. Germline CDR1 reads SGHVS; CDR2 reads FNYEAQ. The CDR3 extends over 15 amino acids. V was pared by 2 bases and J by 1 base, with 11 bases between. CDR3: CASSLNPSAQETQYF. CDR3 bases: TGTGCCAGCAGCTTAAATCCGAGCGCCCAAGAGACCCAGTACTTC.

The table lists this clonotype with many counts. This chain links TRBV14 with TRBJ2-1; no clear D gene. The CDR3 spans 13 residues. With 3 bases removed from V and 8 bases from J, the gap between germline ends came to 11 bases. Per the germline V gene, CDR1 is SGHDN and CDR2 is FVKESK. The CDR3 spells CASSQVRWDEQFF. The CDR3 DNA is TGTGCCAGCAGCCAGGTTAGGTGGGATGAGCAGTTCTTC.

The sample holds many counts of this clonotype. This rearrangement joins TRBV27 to TRBJ2-1, with a possible D match to TRBD2 (5 bases). The CDR3 runs 15 residues. The V end lost 6 bases, the J end lost 6 bases, and 18 bases lay between the germline ends. Per the germline V gene, CDR1 is MNHEY and CDR2 is SMNVEV (reference sequence). The CDR3 loop reads CASRDLAVGPNEQFF. CDR3 nucleotides: TGTGCCAGCAGGGATCTAGCTGTTGGACCCAATGAGCAGTTCTTC.

This clonotype was observed many times. The rearrangement joins TRBV4-2 to TRBJ1-4, with D maybe TRBD1 (5 bases). From germline, CDR1 is LGHNA and CDR2 YNFKEQ. The CDR3 length is 15 residues. Trimming cost V 0 bases and J 8 bases, with 13 bases left between them. CDR3 sequence: CASSQDRGIGEKLFF. Here the CDR3 DNA reads TGTGCCAGCAGCCAAGATCGGGGCATCGGCGAAAAACTGTTTTTT.

Points on this clonotype: A much larger clone differs from this one at a single base, so this may be a read error. This chain uses TRBV24-1 with TRBJ1-4; D remains unclear. Looked up from germline, CDR1 is KGHDR and CDR2 is SFDVKD. The CDR3 runs 15 residues. CDR3 DNA: TGTGCCACCAGTGATGGGTCAGCAACTAATGAAAAACTGTCTTTT. It specifies CATSDGSATNEKLSF.

The sample holds many counts of this clonotype. V gene TRBV28 combines with J gene TRBJ2-2, with a weak D call TRBD1 (5 bases). The V end lost 6 bases, the J end lost 5 bases, and 7 bases lay between the germline ends. The CDR3 loop spans 12 amino acids. The germline V gene has CDR1 MDHEN and CDR2 SYDVKM. The CDR3 DNA reads as TGTGCCAGCAGGCCAGGGACCGGGGAGCTGTTTTTT. It yields the protein CASRPGTGELFF.